The present entry profiles one T cell receptor beta chain with its context. Its antigen is as yet unknown. The PCR made use of 60 Vbeta and 13 Jbeta primers. This table comes from immunoSEQ multiplex PCR, and its TCRdb copy is limited to in-frame clones, with some not included. The table includes approximately 85,000 clones, roughly 80% detected once. CDR1 and CDR2 from the germline V gene are KGHSH and LQKENI. The CDR3 loop spans 16 amino acids. Losses at the gene ends were 4 bases for V and 0 bases for J; bases not matched to a gene: 7. This record belongs to a study of cytomegalovirus exposure and HLA in healthy donors. Study-level points and caveats: The study listed approximately 160 cytomegalovirus-associated TCR beta chains. Indistinguishable V segments such as TRBV6-2 and TRBV6-3 were excluded. Per published accounts, TCR beta sequences correctly predicted the HLA-A and HLA-B alleles of most subjects.

This TCR was recovered from a woman aged 45-59 years in good health and CMV-seropositive. The chain is built from TRBV18 and TRBJ1-1; 8 bases align to TRBD1. Sequenced material: PBMCs. The CDR3 loop is CASSRDRMTMNTEAFF. The DNA of the CDR3 is TGTGCCAGCTCACGGGACAGGATGACAATGAACACTGAAGCTTTCTTT. The full variable domain, rest sourced from reference TRBV18 and TRBJ1-1, is NAGVMQNPRHLVRRRGQEARLRCSPMKGHSHVYWYRQLPEEGLKFMVYLQKENIIDESGMPKERFSAEFPKEGPSILRIQQVVRGDSAAYFCASSRDRMTMNTEAFFGQGTRLTVV.